This is a list of T cell receptor beta chains from one sample in a study of cytomegalovirus exposure and HLA in healthy donors. TCRdb's copy holds only in-frame clones and misses some; the assay was immunoSEQ multiplex PCR. The sample has over 100,000 clones, about 76% seen once. Source material: PBMCs. The receptors were gathered from a man aged 40-50 years in good health and CMV-seronegative. The CDR3 runs from the conserved cysteine through the conserved F or W. The order of the fields is J gene, clone size, D gene, V gene, CDR3 DNA, CDR3 protein. D genes are given only for firm matches. Size is omitted from some rows. Given values are once, few, many or a class for expanded clones.

J gene: TRBJ1-4
clone size: few
D gene: TRBD1
V gene: TRBV6-6
CDR3 DNA: TGTGCCAGCAGCCGGAACGACAGGGGGTATTGGGAAAAACTGTTTTTT
CDR3 protein: CASSRNDRGYWEKLFF

J gene: TRBJ2-7
clone size: few
D gene: TRBD2
V gene: TRBV5-1
CDR3 DNA: TGCGCCAGCAGCCCCCTTACTAGCGGGCAGGCGGACGAGCAGTACTTC
CDR3 protein: CASSPLTSGQADEQYF

J gene: TRBJ1-1
clone size: NA
D gene: NA
V gene: TRBV7-9
CDR3 DNA: TGTGCCAGCAGCTTAAGACAGATGAACACTGAAGCTTTCTTT
CDR3 protein: CASSLRQMNTEAFF

J gene: TRBJ2-5
clone size: NA
D gene: TRBD2
V gene: TRBV6-6
CDR3 DNA: TGTGCCAGCAGTTACAGGGGAGGGTGGGAGACCCAGTACTTC
CDR3 protein: CASSYRGGWETQYF

J gene: TRBJ1-5
clone size: NA
D gene: TRBD1
V gene: TRBV6-4
CDR3 DNA: TGTGCCAGTAGAGGGACAGTGAATCAGCCCCAGCATTTT
CDR3 protein: CASRGTVNQPQHF

J gene: TRBJ2-5
clone size: NA
D gene: TRBD1
V gene: TRBV7-9
CDR3 DNA: TGTGCCAGCAGCTTAGGTGACAGGGGAGAGACCCAGTACTTC
CDR3 protein: CASSLGDRGETQYF

J gene: TRBJ2-5
clone size: NA
D gene: TRBD2
V gene: TRBV4-2
CDR3 DNA: TGTGCCAGCAGCCAAGTGGCTAGTGGGGGACTAGCGGGGGGCATGGAGACCCAGTACTTC
CDR3 protein: CASSQVASGGLAGGMETQYF

J gene: TRBJ2-3
clone size: NA
D gene: TRBD2
V gene: TRBV7-3
CDR3 DNA: TGTGCCAGCCCCCGGACTAGCGGATCCCCGCAGTATTTT
CDR3 protein: CASPRTSGSPQYF

J gene: TRBJ1-4
clone size: few
D gene: NA
V gene: TRBV28
CDR3 DNA: TGTGCCAGCAGTGAGGGAGGCTCCAATGAAAAACTGTTTTTT
CDR3 protein: CASSEGGSNEKLFF

J gene: TRBJ1-1
clone size: NA
D gene: NA
V gene: TRBV7-9
CDR3 DNA: TGTGCCAGCAGCTTAGTTGGTAGTGGCACTGAAGCTTTCTTT
CDR3 protein: CASSLVGSGTEAFF

J gene: TRBJ2-2
clone size: NA
D gene: NA
V gene: TRBV11-2
CDR3 DNA: TGTGCCAGCAGCCACATAACAGGGTTGGACACCGGGGAGCTGTTTTTT
CDR3 protein: CASSHITGLDTGELFF

J gene: TRBJ1-2
clone size: few
D gene: NA
V gene: TRBV4-2
CDR3 DNA: TGTGCCAGCAGCCAAGTAGGACAGTCGGGCTATGGCTACACCTTC
CDR3 protein: CASSQVGQSGYGYTF